Reported below is one T cell receptor beta chain. What it binds is not known. This record belongs to a study of T cell responses to AZD1222 COVID-19 vaccine. Points from the study as a whole: Just six AZD1222 recipients were seropositive at baseline. Reports indicate that nearly half of spike-specific TCRs are directed at unmutated variant regions.

Sequencing was performed with immunoSEQ multiplex PCR; in TCRdb, only in-frame clones are kept and a portion is missing. Of some 87,000 clones in the sample, around 91% are singletons; the top ten hold roughly 5%. CDR1 and CDR2 from the germline V gene are LNHDA and SQIVND (reference sequence). V lost 6 bases and J lost 5, with 17 bases in between. This CDR3 region has 14 residues. The chain carries TRBV19 and TRBJ2-7; a possible D gene is TRBD1 (6 bases). The source is an adult in good health. The source material was peripheral blood, sampled on day 0 of MenACWY control vaccination. The CDR3 loop is CASSSPGVVDEQYF. The CDR3 region has the DNA TGTGCCAGTAGCAGCCCAGGGGTGGTAGACGAGCAGTACTTC.